This is a list of T cell receptor beta chains from one sample in a study of cytomegalovirus exposure and HLA in healthy donors. TCRdb's copy holds only in-frame clones and misses some; the assay was immunoSEQ multiplex PCR. The table shows approximately 170,000 clones, with about 65% occurring only once. Material: PBMCs. All receptors come from a woman aged 18-29 years in good health and CMV-seropositive. The CDR3 runs from the conserved cysteine through the conserved F or W. A D gene is named only where the DNA matches it firmly. Clone size is not always given. Where it is, it says once, few, many or a class for expanded clones.

J	D	size	V	CDR3	DNA
TRBJ2-1	-	-	TRBV4-1	CASSQDHGQLAYNEQFF	TGCGCCAGCAGCCAAGATCATGGACAGCTAGCCTACAATGAGCAGTTCTTC
TRBJ1-1	-	-	TRBV4-1	CASSQLDRGAGNTEAFF	TGCGCCAGCAGCCAACTCGACCGGGGGGCCGGGAACACTGAAGCTTTCTTT
TRBJ2-3	TRBD1	-	TRBV13	CASSSTGADTQYF	TGTGCCAGCAGCTCAACAGGGGCAGATACGCAGTATTTT
TRBJ2-7	TRBD1	once	TRBV2	CASSAQTGVSYEQYF	TGTGCCAGCAGTGCCCAGACAGGGGTATCCTACGAGCAGTACTTC
TRBJ2-3	-	-	TRBV20-1	CSARDRDTQYF	TGCAGTGCTAGAGACCGGGATACGCAGTATTTT
TRBJ2-7	TRBD1	once	TRBV15	CATSAQLDRDEQYF	TGTGCCACCAGCGCACAGCTGGACAGGGACGAGCAGTACTTC
TRBJ2-3	TRBD2	-	TRBV9	CASSSKRGGTDTQYF	TGTGCCAGCAGCTCAAAGCGGGGGGGAACAGATACGCAGTATTTT
TRBJ2-3	TRBD2	few	TRBV30	CASKRGQRDTQYF	TGTGCCTCGAAGCGGGGGCAGAGAGATACGCAGTATTTT
TRBJ1-2	-	-	TRBV6-1	CASRTAQIPFYGYTF	TGTGCCAGCAGGACAGCTCAGATACCCTTCTATGGCTACACCTTC
TRBJ2-7	TRBD2	-	TRBV30	CAWSDGGGTYEQYF	TGTGCCTGGAGTGACGGGGGGGGGACCTACGAGCAGTACTTC
TRBJ1-1	-	few	TRBV19	CASSIDDRTALEAFF	TGTGCCAGTAGTATAGATGACAGGACGGCCCTCGAAGCTTTCTTT
TRBJ1-4	-	once	TRBV9	CASSAHRVTNEKLFF	TGTGCCAGCAGCGCTCACAGGGTTACTAATGAAAAACTGTTTTTT
TRBJ1-4	TRBD1	-	TRBV2	CAGRGRGTTNEKLFF	TGTGCCGGAAGGGGGCGCGGAACAACTAATGAAAAACTGTTTTTT
TRBJ2-6	TRBD1	-	TRBV27	CASSLFGTGYSGANVLTF	TGTGCCAGCAGTTTATTTGGGACAGGCTACTCTGGGGCCAACGTCCTGACTTTC
TRBJ2-5	TRBD2	few	TRBV9	CASSVGAGDVVETQYF	TGTGCCAGCAGCGTAGGAGCGGGAGATGTCGTAGAGACCCAGTACTTC
TRBJ1-1	TRBD1	-	TRBV5-1	CASSLRGQRTNTEAFF	TGCGCCAGCAGCTTGAGGGGGCAAAGAACGAACACTGAAGCTTTCTTT
TRBJ2-7	TRBD1	-	TRBV4-2	CASSQDLAGGSYEQYF	TGTGCCAGCAGCCAAGATTTGGCAGGGGGCTCCTACGAGCAGTACTTC
TRBJ2-2	-	-	TRBV30	CAWTRANSKNTGELFF	TGTGCCTGGACCAGGGCTAACTCGAAAAACACCGGGGAGCTGTTTTTT
TRBJ2-1	-	once	TRBV21-1	CASSKNGVAGDEQFF	TGTGCCAGCAGCAAAAATGGTGTGGCGGGGGATGAGCAGTTCTTC
TRBJ2-7	TRBD2	-	TRBV6-5	CASSYRFSGSYEQYF	TGTGCCAGCAGTTACCGATTTAGCGGGTCCTACGAGCAGTACTTC
TRBJ1-1	-	-	TRBV6-5	CASSYSNVQNEAFF	TGTGCCAGCAGTTACTCGAATGTACAGAATGAAGCTTTCTTT
TRBJ1-1	TRBD1	-	TRBV18	CASSDKLGTGRWDTEAFF	TGTGCCAGCTCCGATAAACTCGGGACAGGGAGATGGGACACTGAAGCTTTCTTT
TRBJ1-2	-	-	TRBV7-8	CASSSNALYGYTF	TGTGCCAGCAGCTCGAATGCACTCTATGGCTACACCTTC
TRBJ2-2	-	-	TRBV5-1	CASSLAGEAGELFF	TGCGCCAGCAGCTTGGCGGGGGAGGCCGGGGAGCTGTTTTTT
TRBJ2-7	TRBD1	few	TRBV5-1	CASSFAPRTGGGEQYF	TGCGCCAGCAGCTTTGCCCCAAGGACAGGGGGCGGCGAGCAGTACTTC
TRBJ1-3	-	-	TRBV9	CASSATISGNTIYF	TGTGCCAGCAGCGCGACAATCTCTGGAAACACCATATATTTT
TRBJ2-3	-	few	TRBV6-6	CASRREETQYF	TGTGCCAGCAGGAGGGAGGAGACGCAGTATTTT
TRBJ1-2	TRBD1	-	TRBV29-1	CSVGGQAGGYTF	TGCAGCGTTGGAGGACAGGCCGGGGGCTACACCTTC
TRBJ2-7	-	once	TRBV9	CASSTFRTDSYEQYF	TGTGCCAGCAGTACCTTTAGGACAGACTCCTACGAGCAGTACTTC
TRBJ2-7	TRBD2	-	TRBV6-6	CASTDSGGLSSYEQYF	TGTGCCAGCACGGATAGCGGGGGTCTTAGCTCCTACGAGCAGTACTTC
TRBJ1-2	-	-	TRBV30	CAWTSYLGSYGYTF	TGTGCCTGGACAAGCTACTTGGGGAGCTATGGCTACACCTTC
TRBJ2-5	-	-	TRBV7-2	CASSLVGFQETQYF	TGTGCCAGCAGCTTAGTGGGCTTTCAAGAGACCCAGTACTTC
TRBJ2-1	-	-	TRBV19	CASRLATYNEQFF	TGTGCCAGCCGTCTAGCGACCTACAATGAGCAGTTCTTC
TRBJ1-6	-	-	TRBV5-1	CASSSVGGSYNSPLHF	TGCGCCAGCAGCTCAGTAGGAGGCTCCTATAATTCACCCCTCCACTTT
TRBJ1-4	TRBD1	-	TRBV4-3	CASSQVLILGQDLGEKLFF	TGCGCCAGCAGCCAAGTTCTTATACTCGGACAGGACCTAGGGGAAAAACTGTTTTTT
TRBJ1-1	TRBD1	once	TRBV6-6	CASSFRTGVEAFF	TGTGCCAGCAGTTTTCGAACAGGGGTTGAAGCTTTCTTT
TRBJ2-7	-	-	TRBV6-1	CASSERGSEQYF	TGTGCCAGCAGTGAAAGAGGGAGCGAGCAGTACTTC
TRBJ2-5	-	few	TRBV4-1	CASSQDGLAAYQETQYF	TGCGCCAGCAGCCAAGATGGGTTAGCGGCGTACCAAGAGACCCAGTACTTC
TRBJ1-3	TRBD1	-	TRBV25-1	CASRGQGGSGNTIYF	TGTGCCAGCAGAGGACAGGGAGGGTCTGGAAACACCATATATTTT
TRBJ1-1	-	once	TRBV4-3	CASSQVRAGKGPEAFF	TGCGCCAGCAGCCAAGTTCGGGCCGGGAAGGGCCCTGAAGCTTTCTTT
TRBJ1-4	-	-	TRBV6-5	CASSSQGLINEKLFF	TGTGCCAGCAGTTCCCAGGGACTTATTAATGAAAAACTGTTTTTT
TRBJ2-5	-	few	TRBV11-3	CASGIGETQYF	TGTGCCAGTGGAATCGGGGAGACCCAGTACTTC
TRBJ2-1	-	-	TRBV7-2	CASSLHEGELEQFF	TGTGCCAGCAGCTTACACGAGGGGGAACTTGAGCAGTTCTTC
TRBJ2-7	-	-	TRBV30	CASTRRGSYEQYF	TGTGCCTCCACGCGGAGGGGTTCCTACGAGCAGTACTTC
TRBJ1-6	TRBD1	-	TRBV13	CASSLGAGTGVNNSPLHF	TGTGCCAGCAGCTTAGGCGCTGGGACAGGGGTAAATAATTCACCCCTCCACTTT
TRBJ2-1	TRBD2	-	TRBV5-1	CASRDGTSGSNNEQFF	TGCGCCAGCAGGGATGGCACTAGCGGGAGTAACAATGAGCAGTTCTTC
TRBJ2-5	-	-	TRBV15	CATSRDRGDGETQYF	TGTGCCACCAGCAGAGATCGGGGTGATGGAGAGACCCAGTACTTC
TRBJ2-7	-	once	TRBV7-9	CASSPWTTGYEQYF	TGTGCCAGCAGCCCCTGGACTACCGGCTACGAGCAGTACTTC
TRBJ1-2	-	once	TRBV19	CASLRGRGYTF	TGTGCCAGTTTAAGGGGGAGAGGCTACACCTTC
TRBJ1-1	-	-	TRBV30	CAWSVTVSNTEAFF	TGTGCCTGGAGTGTGACAGTGTCAAACACTGAAGCTTTCTTT
TRBJ1-1	-	-	TRBV29-1	CSVPAGGLRRRWTEAFF	TGCAGCGTTCCAGCGGGTGGACTGCGGCGGAGGTGGACTGAAGCTTTCTTT
TRBJ2-7	-	-	TRBV10-2	CASQTGLPPYF	TGCGCCAGCCAGACAGGCCTCCCACCGTACTTC
TRBJ2-7	TRBD1	-	TRBV6-5	CASSLGQGAHEQYF	TGTGCCAGCAGCCTCGGGCAGGGGGCCCACGAGCAGTACTTC
TRBJ1-2	TRBD1	-	TRBV27	CASSVSQGAFGGYTF	TGTGCCAGCAGTGTCTCACAGGGGGCTTTTGGTGGCTACACCTTC